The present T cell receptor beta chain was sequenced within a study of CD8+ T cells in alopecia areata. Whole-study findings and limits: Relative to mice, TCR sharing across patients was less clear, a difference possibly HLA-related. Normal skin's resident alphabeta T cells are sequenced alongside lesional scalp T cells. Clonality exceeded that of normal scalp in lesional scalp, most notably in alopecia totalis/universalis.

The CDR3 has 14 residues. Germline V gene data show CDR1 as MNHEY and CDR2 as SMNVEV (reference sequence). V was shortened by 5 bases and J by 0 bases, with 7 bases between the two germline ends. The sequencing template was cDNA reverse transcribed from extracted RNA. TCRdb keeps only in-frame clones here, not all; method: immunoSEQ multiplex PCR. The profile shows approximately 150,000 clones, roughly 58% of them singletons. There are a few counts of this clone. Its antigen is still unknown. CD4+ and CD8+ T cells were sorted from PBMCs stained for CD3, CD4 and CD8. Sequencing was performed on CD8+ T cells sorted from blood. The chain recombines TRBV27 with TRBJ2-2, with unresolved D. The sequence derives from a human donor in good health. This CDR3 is CASSLFANTGELFF. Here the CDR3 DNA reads TGTGCCAGCAGTCTGTTCGCGAACACCGGGGAGCTGTTTTTT.